The 17 T cell receptor beta chains reported below all come from one sample, sequenced in a study of blood T cells in healthy people across ages. Through a sample-barcoded 5' primer and a J-beta primer mix, a second PCR was run for roughly 7 to 12 cycles. TCRdb reanalysed the 5' RACE reads using MiXCR and keeps one entry per CDR3 protein. The sample consists of over a million distinct CDR3 sequences, under 30% of them appearing once. The same sample was also studied in work on T cells of mothers and their children.

Source material: blood. The source of these receptors is a girl aged 2 to 10 in good health.

This clonotype came up a few times. V and J are TRBV18 and TRBJ2-7, with D unresolved. V lost 6 bases and J 4 bases, leaving 13 bases between the germline ends. The germline gives CDR1 KGHSH, CDR2 LQKENI. This CDR3 region has 13 residues. This CDR3 reads CASSSPNLYEQYF. CDR3 nucleotides: TGTGCCAGCTCCTCTCCCAACCTTTACGAGCAGTACTTC.

The chain recombines TRBV10-3 with TRBJ2-2; D may be TRBD2 (6 bases). The CDR3 is 16 residues long. CDR1 ENHRY and CDR2 SYGVKD come from the germline V gene. V was clipped by 3 bases and J by 6 bases, with 17 bases between them. In nucleotides, the CDR3 is TGTGCCATCAGTGATCTTAGCGGAGAGGGTTCCGGGGAGCTGTTTTTT. Its protein is CAISDLSGEGSGELFF.

As to this clonotype: One end of the junction varies from germline; a read error may be responsible. This chain links TRBV7-3 with TRBJ2-1; 7 bases map to TRBD2. Germline V lookup: CDR1 SGHTA, CDR2 FQGTGA. The CDR3 consists of 14 residues. CDR3 nucleotides: TGTTCCAGCAGCTCCGGGACGGGGGGAGATGAGCAGTTCTTC. Translation: CSSSSGTGGDEQFF.

The chain combines TRBV24-1 with TRBJ2-1; the D is unclear. Trimming took 1 base from V and 4 from J, leaving 7 bases between them. In germline, CDR1 is KGHDR, CDR2 SFDVKD. The CDR3 runs to 14 residues. For the CDR3, the DNA is TGTGCCACCAGTGATTTATCACAGTACAATGAGCAGTTCTTC. It is translated as CATSDLSQYNEQFF.

This clonotype was seen only a few times. The genes are TRBV29-1 and TRBJ2-2; D remains unclear. The CDR3 totals 13 residues. CDR1 is SQVTM and CDR2 is ANQGSEA in the germline V gene. V was cut by 6 bases and J by 7 bases, with 15 bases left in between. CDR3 residues: CSVPRGLRGELFF. DNA of the CDR3: TGCAGCGTCCCTCGTGGGCTGCGCGGGGAGCTGTTTTTT.

This rearrangement joins TRBV2 to TRBJ1-2; D gene ambiguous. This CDR3 comprises 13 residues. V was trimmed by 6 bases and J by 7 bases, leaving 15 bases between them. Per the germline V gene, CDR1 is SNHLY and CDR2 is FYNNEI. CDR3 bases: TGTGCCAGCAGCCCCGCCGGGGATCTTGGCTACACCTTC. Its translation is CASSPAGDLGYTF.

The V and J genes are TRBV11-2 and TRBJ2-2, with TRBD1 as a possible D gene (5 bases). The germline V gene has CDR1 SGHAT and CDR2 FQNNGV. V lost 5 bases to trimming and J lost 8 bases, with 21 bases between them. CDR3 length: 16 residues. CDR3 nucleotides: TGTGCCAGCAGCCCCCACGTGACAGCTATGGGAGGGGAGCTGTTTTTT. Protein sequence: CASSPHVTAMGGELFF.

The chain combines TRBV9 with TRBJ2-7; D perhaps matches TRBD1 (6 bases). The J call is uncertain, as TRBJ2-1 better fits the DNA end. The germline V gene has CDR1 SGDLS and CDR2 YYNGEE. The CDR3 is made up of 16 amino acids. Here the CDR3 reads CASSSQQGSGLPEQFF. CDR3 DNA sequence: TGTGCCAGCAGCTCACAACAGGGATCGGGTCTCCCTGAGCAGTTCTTC.

Remarks on this clonotype: A much more abundant neighbour one base away suggests this may be a read error. This chain joins TRBV20-1 and TRBJ1-6; the match to TRBD1 covers 8 bases. Trimming removed 5 bases from V and 8 bases from J; junction bases left unmatched: 14. The CDR3 is 16 residues long. The germline gives CDR1 DFQATT, CDR2 SNEGSKA (reference sequence). The CDR3, as DNA: TGCAGTGCTGGAGGCTTAGACAGGGGAGATGATTCACCCCTCCACTTT. Translation gives CSAGGLDRGDDSPLHF.

The chain employs TRBV11-2 and TRBJ2-1; D remains ambiguous. V was pared by 8 bases and J by 4 bases, with 6 bases between. The CDR3 is 11 residues long. CDR1 and CDR2 from the germline V gene are SGHAT and FQNNGV. The CDR3 here is CASHGYNEQFF. The CDR3 nucleotides are TGTGCCAGCCACGGTTACAATGAGCAGTTCTTC.

This clonotype was detected many times. The rearrangement uses TRBV7-9 and TRBJ2-7, with D unresolved. The CDR3 runs 13 residues. V lost 1 base and J 3 bases, leaving 7 bases between the germline ends. Germline loops: CDR1 SEHNR, CDR2 FQNEAQ (reference sequence). The CDR3 coding sequence is TGTGCCAGCAGCTTAGAGGGAAACTACGAGCAGTACTTC. This encodes CASSLEGNYEQYF.

The genes are TRBV5-1 and TRBJ2-7, with TRBD2 matching over 11 bases. The CDR3 length is 14 residues. V shed 5 bases and J 6 bases; nucleotides not matched to a gene: 7. Germline-derived CDR1 and CDR2 are SGHRS and YFSETQ. CDR3 sequence: CASSKTSGMAEQYF. DNA of the CDR3: TGCGCCAGCAGTAAGACTAGCGGGATGGCCGAGCAGTACTTC.

This clonotype was counted a few times. The rearrangement links TRBV7-3 to TRBJ2-3; D is tentatively TRBD1 or TRBD2 (5 bases each). Trimming shortened V by 7 bases and J by 7 bases, and 15 bases separated the two germline ends. The CDR3 loop spans 13 amino acids. CDR1 SGHTA and CDR2 FQGTGA come from the germline V gene. The DNA for the CDR3 is TGTGCCAGCACTCCGGGACCAACGAATACGCAGTATTTT. It specifies CASTPGPTNTQYF.

As regards this clonotype: At one boundary the junction diverges from the germline segment, which might be a read error. V and J are TRBV27 and TRBJ1-2; no firm D call. The CDR3 consists of 11 residues. Germline V lookup: CDR1 MNHEY, CDR2 SMNVEV (reference sequence). The chain's CDR3 is CASGEFYSYTF. CDR3 in DNA: TGTGCCAGCGGGGAGTTCTATAGCTACACCTTC.

This clonotype was seen a handful of times. The chain joins TRBV2 to TRBJ1-5; D possibly corresponds to TRBD1 (6 bases). Per the germline V gene, CDR1 is SNHLY and CDR2 is FYNNEI. There are 16 residues in the CDR3. Trimming took off 8 bases at V and 1 base at J, with 18 bases between the two ends. The CDR3 nucleotides are TGTGCCAGCTCCGTATCTAGGGGGTTCAGCAATCAGCCCCAGCATTTT. The encoded protein is CASSVSRGFSNQPQHF.

This clonotype was found a few times. The rearrangement uses TRBV20-1 and TRBJ2-3; 7 bases match TRBD2. Germline-derived CDR1 and CDR2 are DFQATT and SNEGSKA (reference sequence). J was trimmed by 5 bases and V by 2 bases; bases with no gene match: 1. CDR3 size: 12 residues. The CDR3 is CSARIAGDTQYF. CDR3 coding DNA: TGCAGTGCTAGAATAGCGGGAGATACGCAGTATTTT.

This clonotype was seen only a few times. V usage is TRBV11-2 and J usage is TRBJ1-1; D unclear. The CDR3 runs 16 residues. Deletions cut 0 bases from V and 6 bases from J, with 17 bases between. In germline, CDR1 is SGHAT, CDR2 FQNNGV. CDR3 DNA: TGTGCCAGCAGCTTAGAACGGCCCGGGAACACGGCTGAAGCTTTCTTT. Amino acids: CASSLERPGNTAEAFF.